This entry concerns a single T cell receptor beta chain. The data were obtained in a study of blood T cell repertoires in COVID-19. Trimming cost V 0 bases and J 6 bases, with 14 bases left between them. Germline assignment: CDR1 LGHDT and CDR2 YNNKEL (reference sequence). This CDR3 is 15 amino acids long. Participant reports of clinical history set cohort assignment. The protocol was immunoSEQ multiplex PCR, while the TCRdb copy is restricted to in-frame clones and leaves out a portion. The table shows about 180,000 clones, with approximately 86% occurring only once. Input material: PBMCs or T cells enriched from blood (not recorded which). The chain has TRBV3-1 (or the pseudogene TRBV3-2) and TRBJ1-2; D possibly corresponds to TRBD1 (6 bases). This TCR was sampled from a man in his fifties or sixties who had recovered from COVID-19. The CDR3 reads CASSQDWSGAHGYTF. CDR3 DNA: TGTGCCAGCAGCCAAGATTGGTCAGGGGCCCATGGCTACACCTTC.